This T cell receptor beta chain comes out of a study of T cells after yellow fever vaccination. Looking at the study overall: When fractions had low cell numbers, they were prepared with SMART-Seq v4 Ultra Low Input. Study outcomes and limitations: The booster saw the reappearance of most primary-vaccination clones (around 96% CD4, 88% CD8).

This clonotype was picked up many times. Antigen specificity is unknown. MiXCR, run by TCRdb on the 5' RACE reads, gives a single entry per CDR3 protein. The sample consists of just over 250,000 distinct CDR3 sequences, about 5.2% of them appearing once. This TCR was sampled from a man aged 18 to 35 who received the YFV17D yellow fever vaccine. The sequencing used CD4+ T cells sorted from PBMCs, collected on the day of the yellow fever booster vaccination.

The DNA for the CDR3 is TGCGCCAGCAGCCACGGAGCGGGGGGCACCCCCTCCACAGATACGCAGTATTTT. Protein: CASSHGAGGTPSTDTQYF. V and J are TRBV5-1 and TRBJ2-3; 9 bases align to TRBD2. The CDR3 covers 18 residues. V was clipped by 4 bases and J by 2 bases; unmatched bases: 14. The germline V gene has CDR1 SGHRS and CDR2 YFSETQ. The whole variable domain, filled in from reference TRBV5-1 and TRBJ2-3, reads KAGVTQTPRYLIKTRGQQVTLSCSPISGHRSVSWYQQTPGQGLQFLFEYFSETQRNKGNFPGRFSGRQFSNSRSEMNVSTLELGDSALYLCASSHGAGGTPSTDTQYFGPGTRLTVL.